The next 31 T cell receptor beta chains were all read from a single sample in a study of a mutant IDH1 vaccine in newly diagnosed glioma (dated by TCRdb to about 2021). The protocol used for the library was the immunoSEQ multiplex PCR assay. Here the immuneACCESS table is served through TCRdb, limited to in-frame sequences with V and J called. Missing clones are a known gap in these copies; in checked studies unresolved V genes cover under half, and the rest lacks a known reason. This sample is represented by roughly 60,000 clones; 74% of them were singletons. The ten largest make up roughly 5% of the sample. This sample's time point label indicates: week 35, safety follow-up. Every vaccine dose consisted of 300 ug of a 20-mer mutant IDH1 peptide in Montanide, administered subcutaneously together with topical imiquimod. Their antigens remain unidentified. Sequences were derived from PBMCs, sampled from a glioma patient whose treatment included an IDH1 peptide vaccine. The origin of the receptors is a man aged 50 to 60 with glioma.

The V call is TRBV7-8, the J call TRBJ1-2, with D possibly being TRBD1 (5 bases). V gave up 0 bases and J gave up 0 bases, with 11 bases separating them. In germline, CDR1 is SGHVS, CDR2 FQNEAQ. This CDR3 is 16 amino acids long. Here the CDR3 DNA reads TGTGCCAGCAGCTTAGCGCAGGGTCAAGCTAACTATGGCTACACCTTC. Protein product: CASSLAQGQANYGYTF.

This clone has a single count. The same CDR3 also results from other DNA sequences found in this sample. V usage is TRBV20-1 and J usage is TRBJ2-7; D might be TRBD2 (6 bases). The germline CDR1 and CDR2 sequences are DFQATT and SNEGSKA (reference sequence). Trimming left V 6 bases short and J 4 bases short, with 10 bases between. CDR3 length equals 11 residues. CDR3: CSARDSYEQYF. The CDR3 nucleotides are TGCAGTGCCAGGGACTCGTACGAGCAGTACTTC.

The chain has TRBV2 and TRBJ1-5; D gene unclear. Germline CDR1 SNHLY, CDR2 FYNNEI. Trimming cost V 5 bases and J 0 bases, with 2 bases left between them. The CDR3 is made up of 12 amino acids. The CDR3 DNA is TGTGCCAGCAGTTATAGCAATCAGCCCCAGCATTTT. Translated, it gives CASSYSNQPQHF.

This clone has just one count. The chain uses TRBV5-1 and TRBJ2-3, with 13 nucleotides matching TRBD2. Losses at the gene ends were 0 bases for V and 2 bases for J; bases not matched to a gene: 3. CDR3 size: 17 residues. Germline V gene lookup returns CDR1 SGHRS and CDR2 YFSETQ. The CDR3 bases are TGCGCCAGCAGCTTGGAGGGACTAGCGGGGTTCACAGATACGCAGTATTTT. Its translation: CASSLEGLAGFTDTQYF. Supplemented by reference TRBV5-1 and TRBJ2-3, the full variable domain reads KAGVTQTPRYLIKTRGQQVTLSCSPISGHRSVSWYQQTPGQGLQFLFEYFSETQRNKGNFPGRFSGRQFSNSRSEMNVSTLELGDSALYLCASSLEGLAGFTDTQYFGPGTRLTVL.

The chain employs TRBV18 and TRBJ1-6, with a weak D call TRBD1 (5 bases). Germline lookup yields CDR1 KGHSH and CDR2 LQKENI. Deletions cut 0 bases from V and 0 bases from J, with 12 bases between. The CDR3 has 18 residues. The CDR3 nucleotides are TGTGCCAGCTCACCACCCGGGGGTACTAACTCCTATAATTCACCCCTCCACTTT. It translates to CASSPPGGTNSYNSPLHF.

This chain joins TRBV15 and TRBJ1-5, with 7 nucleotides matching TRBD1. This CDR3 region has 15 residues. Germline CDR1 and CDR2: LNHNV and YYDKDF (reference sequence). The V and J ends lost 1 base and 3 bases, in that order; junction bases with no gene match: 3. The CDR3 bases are TGTGCCACCAGCAGAGGACAGGGCCCCAATCAGCCCCAGCATTTT. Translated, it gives CATSRGQGPNQPQHF.

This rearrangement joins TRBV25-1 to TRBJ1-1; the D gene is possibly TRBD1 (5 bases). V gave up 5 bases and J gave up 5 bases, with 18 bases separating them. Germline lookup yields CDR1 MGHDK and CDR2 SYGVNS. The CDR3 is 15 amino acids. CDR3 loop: CASSSLAARDTEAFF. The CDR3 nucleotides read TGTGCCAGCAGTTCCCTCGCGGCCAGGGATACTGAAGCTTTCTTT.

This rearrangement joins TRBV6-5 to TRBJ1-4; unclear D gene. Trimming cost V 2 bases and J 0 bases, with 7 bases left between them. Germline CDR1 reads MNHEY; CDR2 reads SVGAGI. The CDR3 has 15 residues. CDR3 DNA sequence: TGTGCCAGCAGTTACGACACCTCAACTAATGAAAAACTGTTTTTT. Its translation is CASSYDTSTNEKLFF.

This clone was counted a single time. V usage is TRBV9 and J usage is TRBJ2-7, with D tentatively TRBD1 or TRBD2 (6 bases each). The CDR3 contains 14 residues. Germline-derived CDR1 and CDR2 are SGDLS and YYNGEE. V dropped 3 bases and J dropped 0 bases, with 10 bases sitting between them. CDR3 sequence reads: CASSEAGHSYEQYF. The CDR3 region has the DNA TGTGCCAGCAGCGAGGCGGGACACTCCTACGAGCAGTACTTC.

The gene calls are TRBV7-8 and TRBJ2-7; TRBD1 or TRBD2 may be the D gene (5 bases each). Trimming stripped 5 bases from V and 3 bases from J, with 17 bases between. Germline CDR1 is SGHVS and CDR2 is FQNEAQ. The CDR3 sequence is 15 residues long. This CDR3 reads CASSTNRDPSYEQYF. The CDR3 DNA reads TGTGCCAGCAGCACAAACCGGGACCCAAGCTACGAGCAGTACTTC.

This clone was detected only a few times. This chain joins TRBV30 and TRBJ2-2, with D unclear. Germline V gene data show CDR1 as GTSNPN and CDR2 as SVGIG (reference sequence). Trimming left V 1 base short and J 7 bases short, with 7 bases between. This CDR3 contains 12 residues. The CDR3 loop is CAWSAQVGELFF. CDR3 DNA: TGTGCCTGGAGTGCACAAGTCGGGGAGCTGTTTTTT.

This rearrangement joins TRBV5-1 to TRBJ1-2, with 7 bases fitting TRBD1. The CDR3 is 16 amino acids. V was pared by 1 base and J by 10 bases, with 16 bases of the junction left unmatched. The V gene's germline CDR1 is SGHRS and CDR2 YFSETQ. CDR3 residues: CASSLMGQLLLDDYTF. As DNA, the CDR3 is TGCGCCAGCAGCTTGATGGGACAGCTCCTACTTGACGACTACACCTTC.

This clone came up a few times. CDR3 amino acids: CASSEAGSLVYGYTF. CDR3 nucleotide sequence: TGTGCCAGCAGTGAAGCGGGCAGTCTTGTCTATGGCTACACCTTC. This chain uses TRBV6-1 with TRBJ1-2; D gene unclear. V lost 0 bases, J lost 4 bases, and 12 bases lay in between. Germline CDR1 is MNHNS and CDR2 is SASEGT. The CDR3 contains 15 residues.

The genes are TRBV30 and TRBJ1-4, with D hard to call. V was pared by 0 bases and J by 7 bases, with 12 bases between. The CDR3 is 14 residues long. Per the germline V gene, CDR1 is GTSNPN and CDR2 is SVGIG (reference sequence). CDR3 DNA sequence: TGTGCCTGGAGTGTTGCCTTAGCAGGTGAAAAACTGTTTTTT. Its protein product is CAWSVALAGEKLFF.

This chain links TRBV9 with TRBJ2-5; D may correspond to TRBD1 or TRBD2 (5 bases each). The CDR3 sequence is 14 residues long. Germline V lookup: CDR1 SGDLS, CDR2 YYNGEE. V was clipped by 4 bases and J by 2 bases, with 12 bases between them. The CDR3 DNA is TGTGCCAGCAGCCCCCCAGGGAGACAAGAGACCCAGTACTTC. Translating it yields CASSPPGRQETQYF.

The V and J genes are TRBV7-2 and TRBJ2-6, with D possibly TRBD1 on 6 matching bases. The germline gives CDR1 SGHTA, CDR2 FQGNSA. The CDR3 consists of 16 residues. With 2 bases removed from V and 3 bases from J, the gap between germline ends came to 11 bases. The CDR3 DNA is TGTGCCAGCAGCTTAAGTTCAGGGGTTGGGGCCAACGTCCTGACTTTC. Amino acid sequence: CASSLSSGVGANVLTF. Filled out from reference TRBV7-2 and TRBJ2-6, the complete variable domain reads GAGVSQSPSNKVTEKGKDVELRCDPISGHTALYWYRQSLGQGLEFLIYFQGNSAPDKSGLPSDRFSAERTGGSVSTLTIQRTQQEDSAVYLCASSLSSGVGANVLTFGAGSRLTVL.

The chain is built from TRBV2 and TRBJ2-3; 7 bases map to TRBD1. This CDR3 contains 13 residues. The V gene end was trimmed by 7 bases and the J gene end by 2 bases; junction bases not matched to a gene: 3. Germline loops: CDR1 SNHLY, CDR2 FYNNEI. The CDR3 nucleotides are TGTGCCAGCAATACAGGGGCCACAGATACGCAGTATTTT. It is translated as CASNTGATDTQYF.

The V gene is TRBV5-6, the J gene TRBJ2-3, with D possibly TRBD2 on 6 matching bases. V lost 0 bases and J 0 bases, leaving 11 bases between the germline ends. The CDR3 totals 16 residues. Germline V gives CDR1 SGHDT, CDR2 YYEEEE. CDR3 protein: CASSLGRGHSTDTQYF. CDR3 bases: TGTGCCAGCAGCTTGGGGCGGGGCCATAGCACAGATACGCAGTATTTT.

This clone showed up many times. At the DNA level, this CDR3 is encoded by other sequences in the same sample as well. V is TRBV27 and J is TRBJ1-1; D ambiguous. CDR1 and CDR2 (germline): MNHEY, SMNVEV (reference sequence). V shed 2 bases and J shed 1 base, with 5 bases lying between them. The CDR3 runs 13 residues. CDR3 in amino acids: CASSLGRNTEAFF. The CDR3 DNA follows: TGTGCCAGCAGTTTAGGGAGGAACACTGAAGCTTTCTTT.

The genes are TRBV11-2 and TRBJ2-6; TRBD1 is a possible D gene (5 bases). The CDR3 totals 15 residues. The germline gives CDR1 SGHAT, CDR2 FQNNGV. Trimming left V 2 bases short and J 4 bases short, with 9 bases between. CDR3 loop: CASSLRGWGANVLTF. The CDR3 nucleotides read TGTGCCAGCAGCTTAAGGGGTTGGGGGGCCAACGTCCTGACTTTC.

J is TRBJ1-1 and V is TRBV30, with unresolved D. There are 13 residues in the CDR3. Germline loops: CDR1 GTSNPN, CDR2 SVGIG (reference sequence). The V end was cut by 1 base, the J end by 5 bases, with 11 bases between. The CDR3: CAWSAARGTEAFF. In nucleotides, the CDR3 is TGTGCCTGGAGTGCCGCCCGTGGGACTGAAGCTTTCTTT. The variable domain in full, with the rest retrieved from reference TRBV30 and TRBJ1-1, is SQTIHQWPATLVQPVGSPLSLECTVEGTSNPNLYWYRQAAGRGLQLLFYSVGIGQISSEVPQNLSASRPQDRQFILSSKKLLLSDSGFYLCAWSAARGTEAFFGQGTRLTVV.

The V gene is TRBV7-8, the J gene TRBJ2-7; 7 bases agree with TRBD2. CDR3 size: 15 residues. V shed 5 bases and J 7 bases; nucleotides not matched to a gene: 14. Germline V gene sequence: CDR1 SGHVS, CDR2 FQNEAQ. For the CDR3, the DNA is TGTGCCAGCAGCCCGCGGGGGAGCCTCGTAATGGAGCAGTACTTC. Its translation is CASSPRGSLVMEQYF.

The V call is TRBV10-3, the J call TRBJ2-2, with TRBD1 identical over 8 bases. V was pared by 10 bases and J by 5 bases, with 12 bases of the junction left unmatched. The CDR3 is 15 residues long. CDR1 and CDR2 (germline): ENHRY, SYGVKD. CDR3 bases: TGTGCCACCGCCGGACAGGGAGGTTCGACCGGGGAGCTGTTTTTT. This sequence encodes CATAGQGGSTGELFF.

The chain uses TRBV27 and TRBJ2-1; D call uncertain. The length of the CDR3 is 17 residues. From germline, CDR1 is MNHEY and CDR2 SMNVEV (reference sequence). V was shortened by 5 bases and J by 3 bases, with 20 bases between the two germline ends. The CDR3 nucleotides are TGTGCCAGCAGTCCGCCCTCCCGGACCGTCTTCTACAATGAGCAGTTCTTC. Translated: CASSPPSRTVFYNEQFF.

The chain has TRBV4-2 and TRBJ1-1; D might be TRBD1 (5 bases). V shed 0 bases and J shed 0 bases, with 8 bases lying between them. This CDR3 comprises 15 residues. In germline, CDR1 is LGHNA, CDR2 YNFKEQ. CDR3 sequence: CASSQEAGLNTEAFF. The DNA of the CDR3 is TGTGCCAGCAGCCAAGAGGCAGGGTTGAACACTGAAGCTTTCTTT.

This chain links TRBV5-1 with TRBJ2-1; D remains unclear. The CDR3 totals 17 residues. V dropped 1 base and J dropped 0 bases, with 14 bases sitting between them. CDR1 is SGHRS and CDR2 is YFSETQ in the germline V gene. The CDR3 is CASSLQTSQGSYNEQFF. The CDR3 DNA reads TGCGCCAGCAGCTTGCAGACCTCCCAAGGCTCCTACAATGAGCAGTTCTTC. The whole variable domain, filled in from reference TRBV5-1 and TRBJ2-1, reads KAGVTQTPRYLIKTRGQQVTLSCSPISGHRSVSWYQQTPGQGLQFLFEYFSETQRNKGNFPGRFSGRQFSNSRSEMNVSTLELGDSALYLCASSLQTSQGSYNEQFFGPGTRLTVL.

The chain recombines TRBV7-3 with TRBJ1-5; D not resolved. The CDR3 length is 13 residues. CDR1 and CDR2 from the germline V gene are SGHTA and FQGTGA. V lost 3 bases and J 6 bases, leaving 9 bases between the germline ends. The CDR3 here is CASSFGKGQPQHF. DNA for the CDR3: TGTGCCAGCAGCTTTGGTAAAGGTCAGCCCCAGCATTTT.

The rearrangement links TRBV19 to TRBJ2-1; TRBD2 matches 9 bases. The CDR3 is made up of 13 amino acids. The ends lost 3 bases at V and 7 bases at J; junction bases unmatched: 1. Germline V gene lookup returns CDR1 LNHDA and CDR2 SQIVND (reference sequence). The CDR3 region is CASSMRGGNEQFF. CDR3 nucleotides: TGTGCCAGTAGTATGCGGGGGGGGAATGAGCAGTTCTTC.

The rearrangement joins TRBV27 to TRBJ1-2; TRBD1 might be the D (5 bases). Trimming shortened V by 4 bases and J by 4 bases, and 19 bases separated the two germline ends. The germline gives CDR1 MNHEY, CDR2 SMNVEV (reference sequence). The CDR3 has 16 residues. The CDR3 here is CASSSTDSRPFYGYTF. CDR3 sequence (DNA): TGTGCCAGCAGTTCTACAGACAGCCGTCCTTTCTATGGCTACACCTTC.

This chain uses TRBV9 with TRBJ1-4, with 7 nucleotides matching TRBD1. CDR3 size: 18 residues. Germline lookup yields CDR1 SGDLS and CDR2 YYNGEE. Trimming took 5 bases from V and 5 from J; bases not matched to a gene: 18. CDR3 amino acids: CASRRTGEPLGLNEKLFF. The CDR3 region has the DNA TGTGCCAGCAGAAGGACAGGTGAACCCCTGGGATTAAATGAAAAACTGTTTTTT.

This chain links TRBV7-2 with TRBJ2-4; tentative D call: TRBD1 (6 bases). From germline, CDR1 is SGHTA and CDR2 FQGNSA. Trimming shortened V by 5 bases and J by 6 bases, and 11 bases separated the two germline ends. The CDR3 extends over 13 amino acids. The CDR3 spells CASSPGQLNIQYF. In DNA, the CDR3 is TGTGCCAGCAGCCCTGGACAGTTAAACATTCAGTACTTC.